A selection of T cell receptor beta chains follows, all from one sample in a study of OX40 agonist ivuxolimab in advanced cancers. This table comes from immunoSEQ multiplex PCR, and its TCRdb copy is limited to in-frame clones, with some not included. In the table there are 20,000 to 30,000 clones, 70% to 90% of which are singletons. The sample in question was CD4+ or CD8+ T cells sorted from blood, obtained in a trial of the OX40 agonist ivuxolimab. The receptors here all came from an adult with an advanced solid tumor such as melanoma, head and neck, liver or kidney cancer. The CDR3 runs from the conserved cysteine through the conserved F or W. The D gene is left open where the match is weak. Expanded clones get a size class; other rows say once, few or many, or leave the size out.

-	TRBJ2-7	-	TRBV7-9	TGTGCCAGCAGCTTAGACGCCAGGGGCTACGAGCAGTACTTC	CASSLDARGYEQYF
-	TRBJ2-7	-	TRBV6-1	TGTGCCAGCAATCCGACCGGGCTAGCCTACGAGCAGTACTTC	CASNPTGLAYEQYF
-	TRBJ2-3	-	TRBV7-7	TGTGCTAGCAGCTTAGCGGAGCACACAGATACGCAGTATTTT	CASSLAEHTDTQYF
-	TRBJ2-3	TRBD2	TRBV7-9	TGTGCCAGCAGCTTTTTATTCGGGACTAGCGGAGACACAGATACGCAGTATTTT	CASSFLFGTSGDTDTQYF
once	TRBJ1-4	-	TRBV19	TGTGCCAGTAGTATTGGCACCTCAACTAATGAAAAACTGTTTTTT	CASSIGTSTNEKLFF
-	TRBJ2-1	TRBD2	TRBV27	TGTGCCAGCACTGCTTCGGGGACTAGCGGACTCAATGAGCAGTTCTTC	CASTASGTSGLNEQFF
-	TRBJ1-2	-	TRBV9	TGTGCCAGCAGCGTAGCTATGGAGGCCTATCACTATGGCTACACCTTC	CASSVAMEAYHYGYTF
-	TRBJ1-5	-	TRBV19	TGTGCCAGTAGTATTTCTCCCGGGGCCCAGCATTTT	CASSISPGAQHF
-	TRBJ2-5	-	TRBV7-6	TGTGCCAGCAGCTCTCCCCTAGACAGTTCCTCGAAGAACCAAGAGACCCAGTACTTC	CASSSPLDSSSKNQETQYF
once	TRBJ2-3	TRBD2	TRBV13	TGTGCCAGCAGCACCCTAGCGGGTACGCAGTATTTT	CASSTLAGTQYF
-	TRBJ2-3	TRBD2	TRBV7-8	TGTGCCAGCAGCTTAATGGAAGCGGGAGGGCTAGATACGCAGTATTTT	CASSLMEAGGLDTQYF
-	TRBJ2-4	-	TRBV19	TGTGCCAGTACGGCATTAGGGGGAAACATTCAGTACTTC	CASTALGGNIQYF
few	TRBJ2-3	TRBD1	TRBV6-5	TGTGCCAGCAGCGTTTCCGGACAGGGCGCAGATACGCAGTATTTT	CASSVSGQGADTQYF
-	TRBJ2-7	-	TRBV5-1	TGCGCCAGCAGCTTGGCCTTGGGCTCCTACGAGCAGTACTTC	CASSLALGSYEQYF
-	TRBJ2-7	-	TRBV6-5	TGTGCCAGCAGTTACTCCGAGGGTCCCTACGAGCAGTACTTC	CASSYSEGPYEQYF
-	TRBJ2-7	TRBD2	TRBV4-1	TGCGCCAGCAGCCAACTAGCGGGAGGGGACTACGAGCAGTACTTC	CASSQLAGGDYEQYF
-	TRBJ1-1	-	TRBV10-3	TGTGCCATCAGCATCGGGGAAAACACTGAAGCTTTCTTT	CAISIGENTEAFF
-	TRBJ2-1	TRBD2	TRBV11-2	TGTGCCAGCAGCGGTATCGGAGCGGGGGGGCAGTTCTTC	CASSGIGAGGQFF
-	TRBJ2-1	TRBD2	TRBV29-1	TGCAGCTCATGGGGGGGAGGAGATAATGAGCAGTTCTTC	CSSWGGGDNEQFF
-	TRBJ2-5	TRBD1	TRBV6-1	TGTGCCAGCAGTACAGGGGGCAACCAAGAGACCCAGTACTTC	CASSTGGNQETQYF
once	TRBJ2-5	-	TRBV29-1	TGCAGCGTCAGGCAGGGGTGGTCAGAAGAGACCCAGTACTTC	CSVRQGWSEETQYF
-	TRBJ2-7	-	TRBV7-9	TGTGCCAGCAGCATAACCTACGAGCAGTACTTC	CASSITYEQYF
-	TRBJ2-3	TRBD2	TRBV28	TGTGCCAGCAGTCTGGGACTAGCGGAGGACGTAAGCACAGATACGCAGTATTTT	CASSLGLAEDVSTDTQYF
-	TRBJ2-5	TRBD2	TRBV29-1	TGCAGCGTAAATGGACTAGCGCTTCAAGAGACCCAGTACTTC	CSVNGLALQETQYF
-	TRBJ2-7	-	TRBV10-1	TGCGCCAGCAGTGAGTCCAGGGGCGGGCAGTACTTC	CASSESRGGQYF
few	TRBJ2-3	-	TRBV7-8	TGTGCCAGCAGCCCGATGTATGGGATAGATACGCAGTATTTT	CASSPMYGIDTQYF
-	TRBJ2-7	TRBD1	TRBV2	TGTGCCAGCGATTCGGGACAGCCATACTACGAGCAGTACTTC	CASDSGQPYYEQYF
-	TRBJ2-3	TRBD2	TRBV5-6	TGTGCCAGCAGCACTTCTCCGGGACTAGCGGGAACAGATACGCAGTATTTT	CASSTSPGLAGTDTQYF
-	TRBJ2-7	TRBD1	TRBV19	TGTGCCAGTAGACCGTCCGGGACAGCCTACGAGCAGTACTTC	CASRPSGTAYEQYF
-	TRBJ1-5	-	TRBV5-4	TGTGCCAGCAGCTTGGGGGCGGGGGTGAATCAGCCCCAGCATTTT	CASSLGAGVNQPQHF
-	TRBJ2-2	-	TRBV7-6	TGTGCCAGCAGCTTAAATTCAGGGGCCGGGGAGCTGTTTTTT	CASSLNSGAGELFF
-	TRBJ1-1	TRBD1	TRBV2	TGTGCCAGCAGTGAAGAGCGGACAGGGATGAACACTGAAGCTTTCTTT	CASSEERTGMNTEAFF
-	TRBJ1-5	-	TRBV27	TGTGCCAGCAGTTACGCGGGAGCTGGGCAGCCCCAGCATTTT	CASSYAGAGQPQHF